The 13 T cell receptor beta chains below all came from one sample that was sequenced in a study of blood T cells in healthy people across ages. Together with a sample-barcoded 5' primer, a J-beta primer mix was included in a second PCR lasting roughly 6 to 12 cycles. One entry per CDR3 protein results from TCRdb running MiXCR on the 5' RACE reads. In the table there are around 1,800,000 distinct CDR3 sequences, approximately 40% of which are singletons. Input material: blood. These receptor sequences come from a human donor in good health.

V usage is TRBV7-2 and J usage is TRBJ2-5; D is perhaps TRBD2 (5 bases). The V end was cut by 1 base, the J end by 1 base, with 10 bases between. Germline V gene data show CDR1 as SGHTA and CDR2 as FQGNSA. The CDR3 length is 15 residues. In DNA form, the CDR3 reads TGTGCCAGCAGCTTAGGGCCGGGAAGCCAAGAGACCCAGTACTTC. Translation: CASSLGPGSQETQYF.

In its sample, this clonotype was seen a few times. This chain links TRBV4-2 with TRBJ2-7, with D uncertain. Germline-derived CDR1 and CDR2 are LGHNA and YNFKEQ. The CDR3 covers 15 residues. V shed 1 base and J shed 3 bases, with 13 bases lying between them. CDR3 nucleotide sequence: TGTGCCAGCAGCCAAGGTGTTCGCAGATACTACGAGCAGTACTTC. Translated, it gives CASSQGVRRYYEQYF.

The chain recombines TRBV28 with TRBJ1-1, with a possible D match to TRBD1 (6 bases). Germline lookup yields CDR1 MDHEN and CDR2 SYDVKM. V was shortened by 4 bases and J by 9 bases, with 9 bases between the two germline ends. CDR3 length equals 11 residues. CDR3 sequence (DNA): TGTGCCAGCAGTTACAGGGATAAAGCTTTCTTT. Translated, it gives CASSYRDKAFF.

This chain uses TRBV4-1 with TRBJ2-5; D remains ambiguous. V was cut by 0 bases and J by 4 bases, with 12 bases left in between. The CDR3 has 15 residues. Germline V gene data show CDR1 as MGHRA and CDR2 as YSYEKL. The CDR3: CASSQDVGDPETQYF. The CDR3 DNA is TGCGCCAGCAGCCAAGATGTCGGAGACCCAGAGACCCAGTACTTC.

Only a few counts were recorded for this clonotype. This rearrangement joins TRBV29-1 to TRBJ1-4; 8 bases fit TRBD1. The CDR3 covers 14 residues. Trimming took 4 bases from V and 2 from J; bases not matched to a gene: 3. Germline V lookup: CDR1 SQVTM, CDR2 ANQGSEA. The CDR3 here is CSVATGVTNEKLFF. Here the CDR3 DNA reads TGCAGCGTTGCGACAGGGGTGACTAATGAAAAACTGTTTTTT.

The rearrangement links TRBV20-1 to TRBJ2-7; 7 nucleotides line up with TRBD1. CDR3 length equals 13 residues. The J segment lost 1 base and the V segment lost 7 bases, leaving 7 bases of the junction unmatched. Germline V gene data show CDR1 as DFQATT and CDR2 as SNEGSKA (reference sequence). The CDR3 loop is CSVKTGWSYEQYF. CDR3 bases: TGCAGTGTCAAGACAGGGTGGTCCTACGAGCAGTACTTC.

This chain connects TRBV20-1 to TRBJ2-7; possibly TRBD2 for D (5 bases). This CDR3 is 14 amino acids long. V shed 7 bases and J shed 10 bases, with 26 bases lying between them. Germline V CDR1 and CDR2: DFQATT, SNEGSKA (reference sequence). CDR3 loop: CSGGKLGLNLPQYF. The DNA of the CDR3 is TGCAGTGGGGGTAAACTAGGCCTTAACCTACCCCAGTACTTC.

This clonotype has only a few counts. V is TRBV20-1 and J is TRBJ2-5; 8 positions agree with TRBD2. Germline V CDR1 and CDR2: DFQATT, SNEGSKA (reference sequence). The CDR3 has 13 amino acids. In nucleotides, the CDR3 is TGCAGCGGGAGGGGCCTCACGGGGGAGACCCAGTACTTC. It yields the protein CSGRGLTGETQYF.

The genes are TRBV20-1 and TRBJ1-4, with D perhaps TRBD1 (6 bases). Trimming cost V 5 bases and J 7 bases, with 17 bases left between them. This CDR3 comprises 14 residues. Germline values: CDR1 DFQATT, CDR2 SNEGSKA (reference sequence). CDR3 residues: CSAQNRAEGEKLFF. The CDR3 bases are TGCAGTGCTCAGAACAGGGCTGAGGGTGAAAAACTGTTTTTT.

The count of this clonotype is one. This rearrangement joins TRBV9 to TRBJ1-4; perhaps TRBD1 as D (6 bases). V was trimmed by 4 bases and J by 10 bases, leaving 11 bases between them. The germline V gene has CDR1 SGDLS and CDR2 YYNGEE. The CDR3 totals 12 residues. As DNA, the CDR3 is TGTGCCAGCAGCACAGGGAGGGGAAAACTGTTTTTT. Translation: CASSTGRGKLFF.

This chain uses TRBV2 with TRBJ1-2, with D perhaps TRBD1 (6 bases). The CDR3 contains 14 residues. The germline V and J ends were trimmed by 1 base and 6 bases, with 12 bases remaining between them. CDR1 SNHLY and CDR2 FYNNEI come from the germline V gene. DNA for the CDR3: TGTGCCAGCAGTGAAGTGTGGGGGGCACATGGCTACACCTTC. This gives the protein CASSEVWGAHGYTF.

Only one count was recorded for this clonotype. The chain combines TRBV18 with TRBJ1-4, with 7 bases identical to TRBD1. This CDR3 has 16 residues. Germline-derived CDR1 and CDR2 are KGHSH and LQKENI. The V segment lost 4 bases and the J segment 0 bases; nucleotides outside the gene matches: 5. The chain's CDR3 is CASSRGTVATNEKLFF. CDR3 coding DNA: TGTGCCAGCTCACGAGGGACAGTTGCAACTAATGAAAAACTGTTTTTT.

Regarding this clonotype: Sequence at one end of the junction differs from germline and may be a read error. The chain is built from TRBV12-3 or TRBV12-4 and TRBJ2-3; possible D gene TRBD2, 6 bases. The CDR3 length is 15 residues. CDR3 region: CASSGWDLSTDTQYF. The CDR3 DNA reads TGTGCCAGCAGTGGCTGGGACTTAAGCACGGATACGCAGTATTTT.